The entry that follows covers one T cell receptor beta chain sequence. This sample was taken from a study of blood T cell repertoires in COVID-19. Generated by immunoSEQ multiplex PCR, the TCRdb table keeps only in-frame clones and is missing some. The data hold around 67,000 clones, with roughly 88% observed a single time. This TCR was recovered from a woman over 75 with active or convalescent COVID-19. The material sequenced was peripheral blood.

As DNA, the CDR3 is TGTGCCAGCAGTGCCGCTAGCGGGGGGGGTCCTGTGTTCTTC. It codes for CASSAASGGGPVFF. The rearrangement joins TRBV2 to TRBJ2-1, with TRBD2 matching 12 bases. The CDR3 has 14 residues. The germline V gene has CDR1 SNHLY and CDR2 FYNNEI. Losses at the gene ends were 4 bases for V and 15 bases for J; bases not matched to a gene: 10.